The clone carrying this TCR beta chain was observed at least ten times. Its antigen remains unknown. Stable hyperthyroidism: no ophthalmopathy progression over 18 months of follow-up. Each patient was aged 18 to 65 and had newly diagnosed hyperthyroidism of under 2 months' duration. These data belong to a study of T cells in Graves' hyperthyroidism and ophthalmopathy. Findings and caveats of the study: Blood shared most expanded thyroid clonotypes above 0.001. By a 13 V-J model, ophthalmopathy was set apart from stable hyperthyroidism.

Regions amplified from RNA transcripts were the TCR beta CDR3 regions. The HTBI set primed first-round TCR CDR3 RT-PCR. TCRdb re-called the multiplex PCR reads through MiXCR, storing one row per CDR3 protein. The sample includes around 760,000 distinct CDR3 sequences, under 45% of them seen just once. Trimming stripped 0 bases from V and 8 bases from J, with 7 bases between. CDR1 and CDR2 from the germline V gene are SGHVS and FQNEAQ. The CDR3 has 12 residues. This receptor was taken from a woman between 35 and 50 years old with Graves' hyperthyroidism. The chain uses TRBV7-8 and TRBJ1-1, with D possibly being TRBD1 (5 bases). Input material: blood. The CDR3 nucleotides are TGTGCCAGCAGCTTAGCGGGGCAGGAAGCTTTCTTT. It codes for CASSLAGQEAFF.